This TCR beta chain appears in the sequencing data of a study of T cell responses to AZD1222 COVID-19 vaccine. To note about this clone: Its cognate antigen is unknown.

Sequencing used immunoSEQ multiplex PCR; TCRdb keeps in-frame clones, though not all of them. The repertoire has 90,000 or so clones, 70% to 90% of them found once; the top ten carry approximately 21%. Study observations and caveats: No day 14 peak samples; only post-peak repertoires were characterized. White British ancestry dominated among donors, who included more females, and clonal diversity was possibly underestimated. Distributed over spike, vaccine-associated CD4 TCRs predominated at 160-218 and 743-854. The breadth and depth of Spike-specific TCRs increased once two AZD1222 doses had been given.

This CDR3 is 14 amino acids long. This specimen consisted of peripheral blood, obtained on day 0 of AZD1222 vaccination. The chain uses TRBV21-1 and TRBJ2-7. TRBV21-1 is classified as a pseudogene. This clonotype was sampled from an adult in good health. CDR3 sequence (DNA): TGTGCCAGCAGCAAAGACCTTCCCATCTACGAGCAGTACTTC. Protein sequence: CASSKDLPIYEQYF.